This entry lists 5 T cell receptor beta chains sequenced from one sample in a study of T cells in Graves' hyperthyroidism and ophthalmopathy. Amplification yielded TCR beta CDR3 regions, with RNA transcripts as the source. RT-PCR in the first round (using the HTBI primer set) targeted the TCR CDR3. TCRdb reprocessed the multiplex PCR reads via MiXCR and lists one record per CDR3 protein. The table has 450,000 to 700,000 distinct CDR3 sequences, just over 45% seen once; the top ten hold about 7.8%. Sequencing used peripheral blood or thyroid tissue (not recorded which). These receptors all stem from a woman between 18 and 29 years old with Graves' hyperthyroidism.

This clonotype has a count of ten or more. This rearrangement joins TRBV29-1 to TRBJ1-1; 8 bases fit TRBD1. CDR3 size: 12 residues. Trimming at V came to 5 bases and at J to 5 bases, leaving 4 bases not matched to a gene. CDR1 SQVTM and CDR2 ANQGSEA come from the germline V gene. The CDR3 bases are TGCAGCGTTACACAGGGGGAGACTGAAGCTTTCTTT. It yields the protein CSVTQGETEAFF. Variable domain in full (rest from reference TRBV29-1 and TRBJ1-1): SAVISQKPSRDICQRGTSLTIQCQVDSQVTMMFWYRQQPGQSLTLIATANQGSEATYESGFVIDKFPISRPNLTFSTLTVSNMSPEDSSIYLCSVTQGETEAFFGQGTRLTVV.

This clonotype was recorded at least ten times. The V gene is TRBV29-1, the J gene TRBJ1-5, with D possibly matching TRBD1 (5 bases). CDR1 SQVTM and CDR2 ANQGSEA come from the germline V gene. This CDR3 spans 13 amino acids. V lost 2 bases, J lost 6 bases, and 11 bases lay in between. The CDR3 sequence is CSVEFGGGQPQHF. CDR3 DNA sequence: TGCAGCGTTGAATTTGGGGGGGGTCAGCCCCAGCATTTT.

This clonotype was observed many times. This chain joins TRBV5-1 and TRBJ1-6; D unclear. Deletions cut 1 base from V and 7 bases from J, with 9 bases between. This CDR3 has 14 amino acids. Germline V CDR1 and CDR2: SGHRS, YFSETQ. The CDR3 loop is CASSLLSRNSPLHF. CDR3 DNA: TGCGCCAGCAGCTTGCTTAGTCGAAATTCACCCCTCCACTTT.

This chain links TRBV15 with TRBJ2-7; TRBD1 matches at 8 bases. The CDR3 consists of 13 residues. CDR1 is LNHNV and CDR2 is YYDKDF in the germline V gene (reference sequence). The V segment lost 3 bases and the J segment 10 bases; nucleotides outside the gene matches: 8. CDR3 residues: CATSRARGLQQYF. The CDR3 bases are TGTGCCACCAGCAGGGCCAGGGGGCTACAACAGTACTTC.

In this sample, this clonotype turned up many times. The rearrangement uses TRBV28 and TRBJ1-1; 11 positions agree with TRBD1. The CDR3 has 15 amino acids. Germline CDR1 is MDHEN and CDR2 is SYDVKM. Germline trimming cut 3 bases from V and 4 bases from J; bases unmatched to any gene: 4. This CDR3 is CASSLGGQGVTEAFF. CDR3 coding DNA: TGTGCCAGCAGTTTGGGGGGACAGGGGGTCACTGAAGCTTTCTTT.